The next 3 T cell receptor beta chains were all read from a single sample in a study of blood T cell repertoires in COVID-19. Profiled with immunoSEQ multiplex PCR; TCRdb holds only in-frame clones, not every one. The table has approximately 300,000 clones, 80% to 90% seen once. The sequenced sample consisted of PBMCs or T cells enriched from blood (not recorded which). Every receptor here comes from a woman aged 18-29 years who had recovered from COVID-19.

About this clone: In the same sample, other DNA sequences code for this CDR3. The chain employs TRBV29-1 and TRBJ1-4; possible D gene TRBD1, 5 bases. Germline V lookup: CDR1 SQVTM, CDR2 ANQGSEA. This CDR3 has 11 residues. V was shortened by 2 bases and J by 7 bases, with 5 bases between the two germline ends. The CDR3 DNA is TGCAGCGTTGAAAGGGGTGAAAAACTGTTTTTT. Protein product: CSVERGEKLFF.

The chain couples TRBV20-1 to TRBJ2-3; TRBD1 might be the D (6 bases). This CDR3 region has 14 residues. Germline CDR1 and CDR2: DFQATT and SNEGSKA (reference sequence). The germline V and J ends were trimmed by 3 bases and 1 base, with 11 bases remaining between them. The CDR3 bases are TGCAGTGCTAGTATGCGGACAGGCACAGATACGCAGTATTTT. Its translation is CSASMRTGTDTQYF.

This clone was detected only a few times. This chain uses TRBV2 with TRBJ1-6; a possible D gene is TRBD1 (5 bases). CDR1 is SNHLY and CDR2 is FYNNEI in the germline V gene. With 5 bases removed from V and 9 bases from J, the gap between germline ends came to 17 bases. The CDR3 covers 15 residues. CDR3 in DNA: TGTGCCAGCAGTAAAAGCAGTCAGGGCGGTTCACCCCTCCACTTT. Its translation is CASSKSSQGGSPLHF.